Listed below are T cell receptor beta chains from one sample, sequenced in a study of CD8 T cells in ankylosing spondylitis. TCRdb reprocessed the 5' RACE reads with MiXCR, giving one entry per CDR3 protein. The sample lists about 130,000 distinct CDR3 sequences; about 6.4% were seen once. The sequenced sample was blood, either unsorted or a sorted T cell fraction (not recorded which). These TCRs come from a male donor with ankylosing spondylitis or in good health (not recorded which). CDR3s include the opening cysteine and the closing phenylalanine or tryptophan. A D gene is named only where the DNA matches it firmly. For some rows the clone size is stated as once, few or many, or as a class when expanded; others skip it.

size	J	D	V	CDR3	DNA
many	TRBJ1-1	NA	TRBV6-1	CASRVTGFSTEAFF	TGTGCCAGCAGAGTTACAGGGTTTAGCACTGAAGCTTTCTTT
many	TRBJ2-1	NA	TRBV9	CASSSVGNEQFF	TGTGCCAGCAGCTCCGTGGGGAATGAGCAGTTCTTC
NA	TRBJ1-1	NA	TRBV7-2	CASGPGYAEAFF	TGTGCCAGCGGACCAGGGTACGCTGAAGCTTTCTTT
many	TRBJ2-7	TRBD2	TRBV4-1	CASSQGLAQAYEQYF	TGCGCCAGCAGCCAAGGACTAGCGCAAGCCTACGAGCAGTACTTC
many	TRBJ1-5	NA	TRBV18	CASSPHGGNQPQHF	TGTGCCAGCTCACCACACGGGGGCAATCAGCCCCAGCATTTT
many	TRBJ1-1	TRBD1	TRBV5-1	CASSLVGQYTEAFF	TGCGCCAGCAGCTTGGTGGGACAGTACACTGAAGCTTTCTTT
many	TRBJ2-2	TRBD1	TRBV27	CASTILQTGWTGELFF	TGTGCCAGCACTATCTTACAGACAGGGTGGACCGGGGAGCTGTTTTTT
few	TRBJ2-5	NA	TRBV5-1	CASSLSSGAQETQYF	TGCGCCAGCAGCTTATCATCAGGCGCCCAAGAGACCCAGTACTTC
many	TRBJ1-5	NA	TRBV15	CATSRDLGPGRWSNQPQHF	TGTGCCACCAGCAGAGATTTGGGACCGGGACGGTGGAGCAATCAGCCCCAGCATTTT
many	TRBJ2-2	TRBD2	TRBV11-2	CASRQLAGGPGELFF	TGTGCCAGCAGACAACTAGCGGGGGGGCCCGGGGAGCTGTTTTTT
many	TRBJ2-3	NA	TRBV20-1	CSARGAGAPTDTQYF	TGCAGTGCTAGAGGGGCGGGGGCTCCCACAGATACGCAGTATTTT
many	TRBJ2-3	TRBD2	TRBV27	CASSELAGGADTQYF	TGTGCCAGCAGTGAACTAGCGGGAGGGGCAGATACGCAGTATTTT
many	TRBJ2-5	TRBD2	TRBV7-8	CASSLGLEETQYF	TGTGCCAGCAGCCTAGGACTAGAGGAGACCCAGTACTTC
NA	TRBJ2-6	NA	TRBV20-1	CSARKLQGSGANVLTF	TGCAGTGCTAGAAAGTTGCAGGGATCTGGGGCCAACGTCCTGACTTTC
many	TRBJ2-5	NA	TRBV20-1	CSARDGRGRQETQYF	TGCAGTGCTAGAGATGGGAGGGGGCGGCAAGAGACCCAGTACTTC
many	TRBJ2-5	NA	TRBV28	CASSLSSWTRQETQYF	TGTGCCAGCAGTTTATCCTCCTGGACCAGGCAAGAGACCCAGTACTTC
many	TRBJ2-1	NA	TRBV11-1	CASYPPGEGTVSYNEQFF	TGTGCCAGCTACCCTCCCGGGGAGGGGACAGTTTCGTACAATGAGCAGTTCTTC
many	TRBJ2-3	TRBD2	TRBV7-2	CASRMTLAGGTDTQYF	TGTGCCAGCAGGATGACACTAGCGGGAGGAACAGATACGCAGTATTTT
many	TRBJ2-3	NA	TRBV7-2	CASSPRMTSFSDTQYF	TGTGCCAGCAGCCCGAGGATGACTAGTTTTTCAGATACGCAGTATTTT
many	TRBJ2-5	NA	TRBV3-1	CASSPRVEETQYF	TGTGCCAGCAGCCCCAGGGTGGAAGAGACCCAGTACTTC
many	TRBJ2-4	NA	TRBV21-1	CASTRASLLLAKNIQYF	TGTGCCAGCACTCGTGCATCGCTCCTGCTAGCCAAAAACATTCAGTACTTC
many	TRBJ2-3	NA	TRBV5-1	CASSLYAQLATDTQYF	TGCGCCAGCAGCCTTTACGCCCAGCTTGCCACAGATACGCAGTATTTT
many	TRBJ1-5	NA	TRBV5-1	CASSTSGAYSNQPQHF	TGCGCCAGCAGCACCTCGGGGGCATATAGCAATCAGCCCCAGCATTTT
many	TRBJ2-7	TRBD2	TRBV12-3/TRBV12-4	CASRPDKAGGYEQYF	TGTGCCAGCAGGCCCGATAAAGCGGGAGGCTACGAGCAGTACTTC
many	TRBJ2-3	NA	TRBV10-3	CAIRPSVAGEKGVTQYF	TGTGCCATCAGGCCCTCCGTTGCGGGAGAGAAGGGGGTTACGCAGTATTTT
many	TRBJ2-7	TRBD2	TRBV20-1	CSALGTSGSSYEQYF	TGCAGTGCTCTCGGGACTAGCGGCAGCTCCTACGAGCAGTACTTC
many	TRBJ2-1	TRBD2	TRBV14	CASSQVRTRSSNEQFF	TGTGCCAGCAGCCAAGTCCGGACTAGAAGTTCCAATGAGCAGTTCTTC
NA	TRBJ2-1	NA	TRBV20-1	CSAKSIAYSYNEAFF	TGCAGTGCCAAATCCATAGCCTATTCCTACAATGAGGCTTTCTTC
few	TRBJ2-7	TRBD1	TRBV27	CASSPRDRSPYEQYF	TGTGCCAGCAGTCCTCGGGACAGGTCCCCCTACGAGCAGTACTTC
many	TRBJ1-2	NA	TRBV9	CASNPDARPDFYGYTF	TGTGCCAGCAACCCGGACGCTCGCCCCGACTTTTATGGCTACACCTTC
many	TRBJ2-1	NA	TRBV7-8	CASSPRGGPRGYNEQFF	TGTGCCAGCAGCCCTAGGGGGGGACCAAGGGGATACAATGAGCAGTTCTTC
many	TRBJ1-1	NA	TRBV5-5	CASSKALNTEAFF	TGTGCCAGCAGCAAGGCTTTGAACACTGAAGCTTTCTTT
many	TRBJ2-5	TRBD2	TRBV20-1	CSARVAGLNQETQYF	TGCAGTGCTAGAGTAGCGGGCCTCAACCAAGAGACCCAGTACTTC
NA	TRBJ1-5	NA	TRBV5-1	CASSFAEGQPQHF	TGTGCCAGCAGCTTCGCTGAGGGGCAGCCCCAGCATTTT
NA	TRBJ2-1	NA	TRBV7-2	CASNPPAENEQFF	TGTGCCAGCAACCCTCCGGCGGAGAATGAGCAGTTCTTC
many	TRBJ2-2	NA	TRBV29-1	CSVTGRTRELFF	TGCAGCGTTACGGGACGGACGAGGGAGCTGTTTTTT
many	TRBJ1-2	NA	TRBV20-1	CSARRSGDYGYTF	TGCAGTGCTAGAAGAAGTGGGGACTATGGCTACACCTTC
many	TRBJ1-2	NA	TRBV11-2	CASSWGGRGDGYTF	TGTGCCAGCAGCTGGGGGGGGCGCGGCGATGGCTACACCTTC
few	TRBJ2-5	TRBD1	TRBV20-1	CSAAHPIPGQGQETQYF	TGCAGTGCTGCTCACCCTATTCCGGGACAGGGACAAGAGACCCAGTACTTC
NA	TRBJ2-4	NA	TRBV28	CASSLVGKKSAKNIQYF	TGTGCCAGCAGTTTGGTGGGGAAGAAGTCGGCCAAAAACATTCAGTACTTC
many	TRBJ1-3	NA	TRBV27	CASSPRAGNTIYF	TGTGCCAGCAGCCCCCGGGCTGGAAACACCATATATTTT
NA	TRBJ1-4	TRBD1	TRBV20-1	CSARPTGVREKLFF	TGCAGTGCTAGACCTACAGGGGTGCGAGAAAAACTGTTTTTT
NA	TRBJ2-6	TRBD2	TRBV20-1	CSARDPGGSLVPGANVLTF	TGCAGTGCTAGGGATCCGGGCGGGAGTCTGGTTCCAGGGGCCAACGTCCTGACTTTC
many	TRBJ2-3	NA	TRBV9	CASSPLGWGHSSTTQYF	TGTGCCAGCAGCCCTTTAGGATGGGGACACAGTTCGACTACGCAGTATTTT
many	TRBJ2-3	TRBD2	TRBV20-1	CSAILRASGIDTQYF	TGCAGTGCTATCCTCAGGGCTAGCGGGATTGATACGCAGTATTTT
many	TRBJ2-1	NA	TRBV9	CASDGQPGDEQFF	TGTGCCAGCGACGGACAGCCCGGGGATGAGCAGTTCTTC
many	TRBJ1-2	TRBD1	TRBV7-9	CASRGRYGTGGGYTF	TGTGCCAGCAGGGGACGATACGGGACAGGGGGTGGCTACACCTTC
NA	TRBJ1-5	NA	TRBV6-6	CASSVQGSQPQHF	TGTGCCAGCAGTGTCCAGGGTTCACAGCCCCAGCATTTT
many	TRBJ1-2	NA	TRBV14	CASSRTYSTF	TGTGCCAGCAGCCGCACCTATAGCACCTTC
many	TRBJ2-7	TRBD1	TRBV12-3/TRBV12-4	CASSLIRPDRGLYEQYF	TGTGCCAGCAGTTTAATTAGACCCGACAGGGGGCTCTACGAGCAGTACTTC
many	TRBJ2-7	NA	TRBV11-2	CASSLDAASYEQYF	TGTGCCAGCAGCTTAGATGCGGCTAGCTACGAGCAGTACTTC
many	TRBJ2-3	NA	TRBV15	CATSRDLRGTDTQYF	TGTGCCACCAGCAGAGATCTCAGGGGTACAGATACGCAGTATTTT
many	TRBJ1-1	NA	TRBV29-1	CSVVLGNTEAFF	TGCAGCGTTGTACTGGGGAACACTGAAGCTTTCTTT
few	TRBJ2-5	NA	TRBV20-1	CSALFRPDGTQYF	TGCAGTGCGCTCTTCAGGCCGGACGGGACCCAGTACTTC
many	TRBJ2-7	TRBD2	TRBV20-1	CSARGLADYEQYF	TGCAGTGCTAGAGGACTAGCGGACTACGAGCAGTACTTC
few	TRBJ1-5	NA	TRBV5-1	CASSLEAGSNQPQHF	TGCGCCAGCAGCTTGGAGGCGGGAAGCAATCAGCCCCAGCATTTT
many	TRBJ2-7	TRBD2	TRBV7-9	CASSGGSSYEQYF	TGTGCCAGTTCGGGGGGATCCTCCTACGAGCAGTACTTC